A selection of T cell receptor beta chains follows, all from one sample in a study of response to subunit inactivated influenza vaccine. TCRdb redid the calling of the RT-PCR reads with MiXCR, one entry per CDR3 protein. The top ten clones hold about a tenth of a sample with around 750,000 distinct CDR3 sequences, 21% of them seen once. Sequences were derived from PBMCs from blood, sampled about 5 days after vaccination. Receptors originate from a man aged 50 to 60 who received an inactivated influenza vaccine. Each CDR3 is given with its conserved first and last residue. A D gene is named only where the DNA matches it firmly. The size of a clone is reported for some rows only, either as once, few or many, or as a class for expanded clones.

V: TRBV15
J: TRBJ2-7
D: -
size: -
DNA: TGTGCCACCAGCAGAGACCAACTGAGCTCCTACGAGCAGTACTTC
CDR3: CATSRDQLSSYEQYF

V: TRBV20-1
J: TRBJ2-3
D: TRBD1
size: many
DNA: TGCAGTGCTAGTAACAGGGGGCTACGGACAGATACGCAGTATTTT
CDR3: CSASNRGLRTDTQYF

V: TRBV4-2
J: TRBJ2-7
D: TRBD1
size: few
DNA: TGTGCCAGCAGCGCTAGGACAGGGGACACCTACGAGCAGTACTTC
CDR3: CASSARTGDTYEQYF

V: TRBV21-1
J: TRBJ1-2
D: -
size: -
DNA: TGTGCCAGCAGCAAAAGCTCATTCTATGGCTACACCTTC
CDR3: CASSKSSFYGYTF

V: TRBV20-1
J: TRBJ1-4
D: TRBD1
size: few
DNA: TGCAGTGCTAGATTGCCGGGACAGGAAAAACTGTTTTTT
CDR3: CSARLPGQEKLFF

V: TRBV7-2
J: TRBJ2-3
D: TRBD2
size: -
DNA: TGTGCCAGCAGCGTGCGGGGGGCCAGAAGCACAGATACGCAGTATTTT
CDR3: CASSVRGARSTDTQYF

V: TRBV9
J: TRBJ2-7
D: -
size: many
DNA: TGTGCCAGCAGCGCCCGGGACTCACCGAATCAAGAGCAGTACTTC
CDR3: CASSARDSPNQEQYF

V: TRBV6-6
J: TRBJ2-7
D: -
size: -
DNA: TGTGCCAGCAGTTACTTGGTCCGAAACGAGCAGTACTTC
CDR3: CASSYLVRNEQYF

V: TRBV2
J: TRBJ2-1
D: -
size: once
DNA: TGTGCCAGCAGTCATAAGACTACCTACAATGAGCAGTTCTTC
CDR3: CASSHKTTYNEQFF

V: TRBV12-3/TRBV12-4
J: TRBJ2-5
D: TRBD2
size: many
DNA: TGTGCCATCCGTGGACTAGCGGGAGACGAAGAGACCCAGTACTTC
CDR3: CAIRGLAGDEETQYF

V: TRBV27
J: TRBJ2-5
D: -
size: -
DNA: TGTGCCAGCAGTAGGAGGGGGGGTATTGAGACCCAGTACTTC
CDR3: CASSRRGGIETQYF

V: TRBV9
J: TRBJ2-5
D: -
size: few
DNA: TGTGCCAGCAGCGTAGCTGCGGGATCCCAAGAGACCCAGTACTTC
CDR3: CASSVAAGSQETQYF

V: TRBV28
J: TRBJ1-5
D: -
size: -
DNA: TGTGCCAGCAGTTTGGGAGATCTGTATAGCAATCAGCCCCAGCATTTT
CDR3: CASSLGDLYSNQPQHF

V: TRBV6-2/TRBV6-3
J: TRBJ1-1
D: -
size: -
DNA: TGTGCCAGCAGTTACGCTGGCACTGAAGCTTTCTTT
CDR3: CASSYAGTEAFF

V: TRBV7-6
J: TRBJ1-4
D: -
size: -
DNA: TGTGCCAGCAGCCCCACTGTTAGTAAGGAAAAACTGTTTTTT
CDR3: CASSPTVSKEKLFF

V: TRBV5-1
J: TRBJ2-7
D: -
size: few
DNA: TGCGCCAGCAGCTGGACTTACACCTACGAGCAGTACTTC
CDR3: CASSWTYTYEQYF

V: TRBV20-1
J: TRBJ2-1
D: TRBD2
size: few
DNA: TGCAGTGCGCCGGGGGGGACTAGCGGCTCGTACAATGAGCAGTTCTTC
CDR3: CSAPGGTSGSYNEQFF

V: TRBV11-2
J: TRBJ2-3
D: TRBD2
size: few
DNA: TGTGCCAGCAGCTTAGGAGGACTAGCGGGAGTAGCGCAGTATTTT
CDR3: CASSLGGLAGVAQYF

V: TRBV24-1
J: TRBJ2-1
D: -
size: few
DNA: TGTGCCACCAGTGACCCCGCATCTTACAATGAGCAGTTCTTC
CDR3: CATSDPASYNEQFF

V: TRBV5-5
J: TRBJ2-3
D: -
size: few
DNA: TGTGCCAGCAGCTTCATCGGCGGGACTAGCACAGATACGCAGTATTTT
CDR3: CASSFIGGTSTDTQYF

V: TRBV5-1
J: TRBJ2-3
D: TRBD2
size: few
DNA: TGCGCCAGCAGCTGGACTAGCGGAGATACGCAGTATTTT
CDR3: CASSWTSGDTQYF

V: TRBV10-3
J: TRBJ1-6
D: -
size: -
DNA: TGTGCCACCACGGAAACCGGGACATTGAATTCACCCCTCCACTTT
CDR3: CATTETGTLNSPLHF

V: TRBV25-1
J: TRBJ2-7
D: -
size: few
DNA: TGTGCCAGCAGTGAACCCGGCCAGTTCTACGAGCAGTACTTC
CDR3: CASSEPGQFYEQYF

V: TRBV7-9
J: TRBJ2-1
D: TRBD2
size: -
DNA: TGTGCCAGCAGCTTAGAGGGATTAGCGGGATCAGGGCAGTTCTTC
CDR3: CASSLEGLAGSGQFF

V: TRBV6-2/TRBV6-3
J: TRBJ2-7
D: -
size: few
DNA: TGTGCCAGCTCCGTTCCCCCAGGGAGCGAGCAGTACTTC
CDR3: CASSVPPGSEQYF

V: TRBV20-1
J: TRBJ2-6
D: -
size: -
DNA: TGCAGTGCTCCCTTTTCTGGGGCCAACGTCCTGACTTTC
CDR3: CSAPFSGANVLTF

V: TRBV4-2
J: TRBJ2-3
D: TRBD2
size: few
DNA: TGTGCCAGCAGCCAAGAAAAGCTAGCGGGAGGACTCACAGATACGCAGTATTTT
CDR3: CASSQEKLAGGLTDTQYF

V: TRBV7-8
J: TRBJ1-4
D: -
size: few
DNA: TGTGCCAGCAGCCCAGGGACGGATCCGGAAAAACTGTTTTTT
CDR3: CASSPGTDPEKLFF

V: TRBV12-3/TRBV12-4
J: TRBJ2-7
D: -
size: few
DNA: TGTGCCAGCAGTGGATCCCTCTACGAGCAGTACTTC
CDR3: CASSGSLYEQYF

V: TRBV7-9
J: TRBJ2-4
D: -
size: -
DNA: TGTGCCAGCAGCAAAGGCTTGGAAAACATTCAGTACTTC
CDR3: CASSKGLENIQYF

V: TRBV7-8
J: TRBJ2-1
D: -
size: few
DNA: TGTGCCAGCAGCTTATCCGAGCTGCGGCTTAGCTCCTACAATGAGCAGTTCTTC
CDR3: CASSLSELRLSSYNEQFF

V: TRBV12-3/TRBV12-4
J: TRBJ1-1
D: -
size: -
DNA: TGTGCCAGCAGTTTCCTGGGGCCTGCTTTCTTT
CDR3: CASSFLGPAFF

V: TRBV11-2
J: TRBJ2-1
D: -
size: -
DNA: TGTGCCAGCAGCTTAGATTGGGGGGGCTTAGGATACAATGAGCAGTTCTTC
CDR3: CASSLDWGGLGYNEQFF

V: TRBV5-1
J: TRBJ2-7
D: -
size: -
DNA: TGCGCCAGCAGCGGGGGAGGACAGTCCAACGAGCAGTACTTC
CDR3: CASSGGGQSNEQYF

V: TRBV29-1
J: TRBJ1-1
D: -
size: many
DNA: TGCAGCGTTAACCGAAACCTGCGGGACACTGAAGCTTTCTTT
CDR3: CSVNRNLRDTEAFF

V: TRBV29-1
J: TRBJ1-6
D: -
size: -
DNA: TGCAGCGTTACGGAAACATCAAATTCACCCCTCCACTTT
CDR3: CSVTETSNSPLHF